This T cell receptor (beta chain) was sequenced for a study of vaccination effects on CD4 cells after COVID-19. Whole-study context: The median interval between the second dose and post-vaccine sampling was 72 days.

Study-level findings and limits: Healthy vaccinees' vaccine-induced clones included only 1 of 255 cross-reacting with common cold coronaviruses.

The repertoire was sequenced with immunoSEQ multiplex PCR; TCRdb's copy has only in-frame clones and lacks some. The table lists 20,000 to 30,000 clones, 69% of them singletons. Details on this clone: The antigen is undetermined.

Antigen-specific CD4+ T cell clonotypes were called by their expansion after viral peptide-pool culture in ViraFEST. A 10-day culture period preceded the isolation of CD4+ T cells. Every participant took two doses of the BNT162b2 or mRNA-1273 vaccine. PBMC were cultured at under 2.5 million per well with 10 IU/ml IL-2 and around 9.2 ug/ml peptides. V gave up 4 bases and J gave up 5 bases, with 17 bases separating them. The CDR3 runs 15 residues. The germline V gene encodes CDR1 LGHDT and CDR2 YNNKEL (reference sequence). This chain connects TRBV3-1 (or the pseudogene TRBV3-2) to TRBJ1-2; perhaps TRBD1 as D (6 bases). This sequence originates from a human donor who received a COVID-19 vaccine. The sample in question was CD4+ T cells from PBMCs cultured with SARS-CoV-2 spike peptides, obtained after COVID-19 vaccination. In DNA form, the CDR3 reads TGTGCCAGCAGCCCAAACACACATGGACAGTATGGCTACACCTTC. This translates into CASSPNTHGQYGYTF.